This note documents a single T cell receptor beta chain sequence. Data came from immunoSEQ multiplex PCR; TCRdb stores just in-frame clones and leaves some out. The sample lists some 110,000 clones; around 89% were seen once. These data are taken from a study of T cell responses to AZD1222 COVID-19 vaccine. The receptor comes from an adult in good health. Material: peripheral blood, obtained on day 0 of AZD1222 vaccination.

The CDR3 is CASSQMVQSDTQYF. Here the CDR3 DNA reads TGTGCCAGCAGCCAGATGGTCCAGTCAGATACGCAGTATTTT. The chain uses TRBV3-1 (or the pseudogene TRBV3-2) and TRBJ2-3, with D hard to call. Trimming cost V 3 bases and J 4 bases, with 11 bases left between them. The CDR3 extends over 14 amino acids. Germline loops: CDR1 LGHDT, CDR2 YNNKEL (reference sequence).